One sample yielded the 21 T cell receptor beta chains listed below, sequenced in a study of blood T cell repertoires in COVID-19. Profiling relied on immunoSEQ multiplex PCR, and the TCRdb table lists in-frame clones only, not all of them. The data show around 110,000 clones, almost 85% seen once. Sequenced material: peripheral blood. The receptors stem from a human donor in a cohort sampled during active COVID-19.

The chain carries TRBV5-4 and TRBJ2-5; D gene ambiguous. The length of the CDR3 is 13 residues. The ends were cut back, 2 bases at V and 2 bases at J, with 7 bases in the middle. Germline V gene data show CDR1 as SGHNT and CDR2 as YYREEE (reference sequence). CDR3 DNA: TGTGCCAGCAGCTTATCTTTACAAGAGACCCAGTACTTC. The encoded protein is CASSLSLQETQYF.

V usage is TRBV28 and J usage is TRBJ2-7; D is perhaps TRBD2 (5 bases). The CDR3 runs 14 residues. The V end lost 10 bases, the J end lost 2 bases, and 18 bases lay between the germline ends. Germline loops: CDR1 MDHEN, CDR2 SYDVKM. CDR3 DNA sequence: TGTGCCATCTTGAGCGGAGGTCCCCCCTACGAGCAGTACGTC. As protein: CAILSGGPPYEQYV.

The chain combines TRBV25-1 with TRBJ2-4, with D perhaps TRBD2 (5 bases). The CDR3 loop spans 17 amino acids. In germline, CDR1 is MGHDK, CDR2 SYGVNS. V gave up 4 bases and J gave up 0 bases, with 16 bases separating them. The CDR3 nucleotides are TGTGCCAGCAGTGGAAACACAAGGGAGCTAGCCAAAAACATTCAGTACTTC. This gives the protein CASSGNTRELAKNIQYF.

V usage is TRBV6-6 and J usage is TRBJ1-2; no reliable D call. This CDR3 contains 12 residues. The V gene's germline CDR1 is MNHNY and CDR2 SVGAGI (reference sequence). The V gene lost 2 bases and the J gene lost 6 bases, with 7 bases spanning the gap. The CDR3 region has the DNA TGTGCCAGCAGTTACCAGGAGGATGGCTACACCTTC. It is translated as CASSYQEDGYTF.

The table lists this clone with a few counts. The J gene is TRBJ1-1, the V gene TRBV28, with D perhaps TRBD1 (5 bases). This CDR3 region has 16 residues. The V and J ends lost 5 bases and 6 bases respectively, with 22 bases between them. CDR1 is MDHEN and CDR2 is SYDVKM in the germline V gene. The CDR3 region has the DNA TGTGCCAGCAGTGCCCCCACCCAGGGAAGAGCGTCTGAAGCTTTCTTT. Translation gives CASSAPTQGRASEAFF.

The chain links TRBV4-2 to TRBJ2-3, with 8 bases aligning to TRBD2. CDR1 and CDR2 (germline): LGHNA, YNFKEQ. The CDR3 totals 16 residues. With 0 bases clipped from V and 1 base from J, the junction kept 3 bases outside the gene matches. The CDR3 sequence: CASSQDGTRGTDTQYF. The CDR3 DNA sequence: TGTGCCAGCAGCCAAGACGGGACTAGAGGCACAGATACGCAGTATTTT.

The chain couples TRBV4-1 to TRBJ2-3; 7 nucleotides line up with TRBD2. The V gene's germline CDR1 is MGHRA and CDR2 YSYEKL. The CDR3 length is 16 residues. J lost 3 bases, V lost 2 bases, and 8 bases had no gene match. The CDR3 DNA follows: TGCGCCAGCAGCCAAATAGGGAGGGCCAGGACAGATACGCAGTATTTT. Protein product: CASSQIGRARTDTQYF.

This sequence joins TRBV3-1 (or the pseudogene TRBV3-2) and TRBJ2-5; D uncertain. This CDR3 contains 15 residues. In germline, CDR1 is LGHDT, CDR2 YNNKEL (reference sequence). The ends were cut back, 1 base at V and 3 bases at J, with 12 bases in the middle. In DNA, the CDR3 is TGTGCCAGCAGCCAAGGACCGACCACTAAAGAGACCCAGTACTTC. It yields the protein CASSQGPTTKETQYF.

The chain couples TRBV5-1 to TRBJ1-4; tentative D call: TRBD1 (6 bases). Germline V gene lookup returns CDR1 SGHRS and CDR2 YFSETQ. V lost 2 bases and J 5 bases, leaving 13 bases between the germline ends. CDR3 size: 15 residues. The DNA of the CDR3 is TGCGCCAGCAGCTTACAGGGTACGGAAAATGAAAAACTGTTTTTT. This gives the protein CASSLQGTENEKLFF.

The chain carries TRBV5-1 and TRBJ1-6, with D tentatively TRBD1 (5 bases). Trimming shortened V by 0 bases and J by 7 bases, and 11 bases separated the two germline ends. CDR3 size: 15 residues. Germline CDR1 is SGHRS and CDR2 is YFSETQ. CDR3 in DNA: TGCGCCAGCAGCTTGGGTCAGGGTATGAATTCACCCCTCCACTTT. Protein: CASSLGQGMNSPLHF.

The table lists this clone with a count of one. The chain recombines TRBV7-6 with TRBJ2-5; TRBD1 matches at 10 bases. The germline CDR1 and CDR2 sequences are SGHVS and FNYEAQ. Germline trimming cut 3 bases from V and 5 bases from J; bases unmatched to any gene: 9. The CDR3 has 16 residues. CDR3 DNA: TGTGCCAGCAGCTTCGACGACAGGGGGCTTAAGGAGACCCAGTACTTC. It codes for CASSFDDRGLKETQYF.

The V and J genes are TRBV7-2 and TRBJ1-5; maybe TRBD1 (6 bases). Germline V gene lookup returns CDR1 SGHTA and CDR2 FQGNSA. The CDR3 has 15 residues. The V and J ends lost 5 bases and 6 bases respectively, with 17 bases between them. DNA of the CDR3: TGTGCCAGCAGCGCCCAACAGGGTAATGCTCAGCCCCAGCATTTT. Amino acid sequence: CASSAQQGNAQPQHF.

The V gene is TRBV24-1, the J gene TRBJ1-1, with 10 bases aligning to TRBD1. V was clipped by 7 bases and J by 1 base; unmatched bases: 2. CDR3 length: 14 amino acids. CDR1 and CDR2 (germline): KGHDR, SFDVKD. CDR3 sequence reads: CATRTGGQNTEAFF. The CDR3 DNA follows: TGTGCCACCAGGACAGGGGGCCAGAACACTGAAGCTTTCTTT.

The gene calls are TRBV6-5 and TRBJ1-1; D not certain. The germline CDR1 and CDR2 sequences are MNHEY and SVGAGI. This CDR3 has 12 residues. V dropped 6 bases and J dropped 6 bases, with 11 bases sitting between them. This chain's CDR3 is CASRDEVAEAFF. The CDR3 DNA reads TGTGCCAGCAGGGATGAGGTGGCTGAAGCTTTCTTT.

The chain joins TRBV7-9 to TRBJ1-2; D uncertain. Trimming took off 2 bases at V and 0 bases at J, with 4 bases between the two ends. Germline V lookup: CDR1 SEHNR, CDR2 FQNEAQ (reference sequence). CDR3 size: 13 residues. CDR3: CASSLTSNYGYTF. CDR3 nucleotides: TGTGCCAGCAGCTTAACATCTAACTATGGCTACACCTTC.

This chain links TRBV10-2 with TRBJ2-7, with 7 positions matching TRBD2. V shed 5 bases and J 0 bases; nucleotides not matched to a gene: 10. Germline V gives CDR1 WSHSY, CDR2 SAAADI. The CDR3 has 16 amino acids. The CDR3 coding sequence is TGCGCCAGCAGTCGGACCTCTAGCGGAATCTCCTACGAGCAGTACTTC. Its translation is CASSRTSSGISYEQYF.

This chain connects TRBV5-5 to TRBJ2-1; 10 nucleotides agree with TRBD2. This CDR3 region has 18 residues. Germline loops: CDR1 SGHKS, CDR2 YYEKEE (reference sequence). V trimming: 4 bases; J trimming: 2 bases; junction bases outside the gene matches: 12. CDR3 in amino acids: CASSPRRLAGAPYNEQFF. The CDR3 region has the DNA TGTGCCAGCAGCCCGCGGCGGCTAGCGGGAGCCCCCTACAATGAGCAGTTCTTC.

In its sample, this clone ranks as medium-sized. The gene calls are TRBV3-1 (or the pseudogene TRBV3-2) and TRBJ1-6, with 9 nucleotides matching TRBD1. The J segment lost 9 bases and the V segment lost 2 bases, leaving 11 bases of the junction unmatched. Germline-derived CDR1 and CDR2 are LGHDT and YNNKEL (reference sequence). This CDR3 is 17 amino acids long. This CDR3 reads CASSQRFGGTGSSPLHF. The CDR3 region has the DNA TGTGCCAGCAGCCAAAGGTTCGGGGGGACAGGGTCTTCACCCCTCCACTTT.

CDR3 sequence reads: CASSYGTSGRVYEQYV. CDR3 in DNA: TGTGCCAGCAGTTACGGGACTAGCGGGAGGGTATACGAGCAGTACGTC. The chain uses TRBV6-6 and TRBJ2-7; 16 bases match TRBD2. V was clipped by 2 bases and J by 4 bases; unmatched bases: 2. Germline V lookup: CDR1 MNHNY, CDR2 SVGAGI (reference sequence). The CDR3 spans 16 residues.

The rearrangement uses TRBV3-1 (or the pseudogene TRBV3-2) and TRBJ2-1, with 8 bases aligning to TRBD2. This CDR3 spans 15 amino acids. V lost 0 bases to trimming and J lost 10 bases; unmatched junction nucleotides: 8. Germline V gene data show CDR1 as LGHDT and CDR2 as YNNKEL (reference sequence). In DNA, the CDR3 is TGTGCCAGCAGCCAAGATCCAGCGGGAGTGTTAGAGCAGTTCTTC. This translates into CASSQDPAGVLEQFF.

This clone has just a few counts. CDR3 sequence reads: CATSSNSDNEKLFF. CDR3 DNA sequence: TGTGCCACCAGCAGTAACTCCGATAATGAAAAACTGTTTTTT. This chain uses TRBV15 with TRBJ1-4; no definite D call. Germline CDR1 LNHNV, CDR2 YYDKDF (reference sequence). The CDR3 sequence is 14 residues long. V shed 3 bases and J shed 4 bases, with 9 bases lying between them.